This section outlines one T cell receptor (beta chain) sequence together with its context. Its antigen is unknown. This record comes from a study of blood T cells in healthy people across ages. Study-wide results and limits: Estimated diversity that came from one million T cells was considered an underestimate.

Using a J-beta primer mix together with a sample-barcoded 5' primer, a second PCR was run for about 6 to 12 cycles. One entry per CDR3 protein results from TCRdb running MiXCR on the 5' RACE reads. The data show 1.5 million to 2 million distinct CDR3 sequences, roughly 30% seen once. The CDR3 is 12 amino acids. With 4 bases clipped from V and 7 bases from J, the junction kept 3 bases outside the gene matches. The TCR was taken from a woman in her thirties in good health. The rearrangement uses TRBV12-3 or TRBV12-4 and TRBJ2-7; 8 bases are shared with TRBD2. The specimen was blood. The CDR3 region has the DNA TGTGCCAGCAGTTACGGGGGGGCGGAGCAGTACTTC. Residues: CASSYGGAEQYF.